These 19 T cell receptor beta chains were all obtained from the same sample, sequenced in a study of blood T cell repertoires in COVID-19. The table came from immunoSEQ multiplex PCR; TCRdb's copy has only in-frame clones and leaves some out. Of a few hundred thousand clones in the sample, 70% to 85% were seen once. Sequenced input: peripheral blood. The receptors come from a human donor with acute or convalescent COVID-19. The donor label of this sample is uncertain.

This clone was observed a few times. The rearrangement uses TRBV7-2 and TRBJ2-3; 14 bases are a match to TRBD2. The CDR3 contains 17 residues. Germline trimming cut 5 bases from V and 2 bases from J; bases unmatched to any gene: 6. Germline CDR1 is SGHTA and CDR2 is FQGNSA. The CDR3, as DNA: TGTGCCAGCAGCACCGGACTAGCGGGGGGACTCACAGATACGCAGTATTTT. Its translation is CASSTGLAGGLTDTQYF. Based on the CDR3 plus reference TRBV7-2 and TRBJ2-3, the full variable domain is GAGVSQSPSNKVTEKGKDVELRCDPISGHTALYWYRQSLGQGLEFLIYFQGNSAPDKSGLPSDRFSAERTGGSVSTLTIQRTQQEDSAVYLCASSTGLAGGLTDTQYFGPGTRLTVL.

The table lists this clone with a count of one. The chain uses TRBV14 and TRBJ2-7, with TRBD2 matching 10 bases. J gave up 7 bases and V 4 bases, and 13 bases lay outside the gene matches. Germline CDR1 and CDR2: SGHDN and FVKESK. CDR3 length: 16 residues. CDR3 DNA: TGTGCCAGCAGCCTTCAAGCGGGAGGGTTTGGGACGGAGCAGTACTTC. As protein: CASSLQAGGFGTEQYF.

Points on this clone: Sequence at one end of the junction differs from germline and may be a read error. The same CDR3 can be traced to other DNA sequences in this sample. The CDR3 protein is CASSLTSGRRGEQFF. Here the CDR3 DNA reads TGTGCCAGCAGCCTTACTAGCGGGAGAAGGGGTGAGCAATTCTTC. The chain is built from TRBV6-5 and TRBJ2-1; the match to TRBD2 covers 11 bases. The germline V gene encodes CDR1 MNHEY and CDR2 SVGAGI. The CDR3 totals 15 residues.

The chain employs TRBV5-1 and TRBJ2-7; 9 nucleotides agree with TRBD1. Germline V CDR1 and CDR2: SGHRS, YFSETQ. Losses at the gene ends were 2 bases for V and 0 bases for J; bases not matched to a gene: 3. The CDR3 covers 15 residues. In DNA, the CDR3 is TGCGCCAGCAGCTTCGGGGACAGGGTCTCCTACGAGCAGTACTTC. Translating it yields CASSFGDRVSYEQYF.

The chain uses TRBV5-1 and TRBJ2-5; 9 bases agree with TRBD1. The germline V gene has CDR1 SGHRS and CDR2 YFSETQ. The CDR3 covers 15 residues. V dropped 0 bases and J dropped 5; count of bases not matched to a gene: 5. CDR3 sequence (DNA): TGCGCCAGCAGCTTGGGGACAGGGGCCGGGGAGACCCAGTACTTC. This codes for CASSLGTGAGETQYF.

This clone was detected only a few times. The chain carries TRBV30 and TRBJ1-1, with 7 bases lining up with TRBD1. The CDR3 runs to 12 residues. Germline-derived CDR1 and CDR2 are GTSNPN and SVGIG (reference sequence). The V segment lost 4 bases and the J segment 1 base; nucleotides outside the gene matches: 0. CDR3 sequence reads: CAWTGGNTEAFF. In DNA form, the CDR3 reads TGTGCCTGGACAGGGGGGAACACTGAAGCTTTCTTT.

CDR3 residues: CAWSVSTGGNTIYF. CDR3 nucleotides: TGTGCCTGGAGTGTATCGACAGGCGGAAACACCATATATTTT. The chain has TRBV30 and TRBJ1-3; possibly TRBD1 for D (6 bases). This CDR3 contains 14 residues. Germline lookup yields CDR1 GTSNPN and CDR2 SVGIG (reference sequence). V was shortened by 0 bases and J by 4 bases, with 10 bases between the two germline ends.

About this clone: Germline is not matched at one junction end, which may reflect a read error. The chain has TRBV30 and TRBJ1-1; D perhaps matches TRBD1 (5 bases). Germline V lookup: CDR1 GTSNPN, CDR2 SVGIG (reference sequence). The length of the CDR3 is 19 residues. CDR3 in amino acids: CTWTITGGYIRPGRTEAFF. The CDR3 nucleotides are TGTACCTGGACCATTACAGGCGGCTACATCCGACCCGGCAGGACTGAAGCTTTCTTT.

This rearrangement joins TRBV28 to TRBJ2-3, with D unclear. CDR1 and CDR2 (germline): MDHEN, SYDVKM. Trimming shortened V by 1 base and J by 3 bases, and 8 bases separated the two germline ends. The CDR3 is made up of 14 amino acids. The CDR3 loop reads CASSLLGRTDTQYF. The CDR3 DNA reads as TGTGCCAGCAGTTTATTGGGCAGGACAGATACGCAGTATTTT.

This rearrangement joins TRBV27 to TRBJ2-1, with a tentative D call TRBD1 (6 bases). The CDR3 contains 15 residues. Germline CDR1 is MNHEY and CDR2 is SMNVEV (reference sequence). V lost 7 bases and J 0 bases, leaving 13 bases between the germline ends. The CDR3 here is CASTLGGSSYNEQFF. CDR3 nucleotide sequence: TGTGCCAGCACACTAGGGGGAAGCTCCTACAATGAGCAGTTCTTC.

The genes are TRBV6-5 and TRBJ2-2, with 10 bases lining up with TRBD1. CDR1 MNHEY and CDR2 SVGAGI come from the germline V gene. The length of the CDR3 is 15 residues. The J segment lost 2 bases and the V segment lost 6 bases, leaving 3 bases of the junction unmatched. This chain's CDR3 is CASRGQGTNTGELFF. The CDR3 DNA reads TGTGCCAGCAGGGGACAGGGGACAAACACCGGGGAGCTGTTTTTT.

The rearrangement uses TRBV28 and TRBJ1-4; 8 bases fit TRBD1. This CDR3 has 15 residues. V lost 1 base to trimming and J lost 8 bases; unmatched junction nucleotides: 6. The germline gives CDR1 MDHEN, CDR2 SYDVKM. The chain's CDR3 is CASSLLGTGQEKLFF. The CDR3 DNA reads TGTGCCAGCAGTTTATTAGGGACAGGCCAAGAAAAACTGTTTTTT.

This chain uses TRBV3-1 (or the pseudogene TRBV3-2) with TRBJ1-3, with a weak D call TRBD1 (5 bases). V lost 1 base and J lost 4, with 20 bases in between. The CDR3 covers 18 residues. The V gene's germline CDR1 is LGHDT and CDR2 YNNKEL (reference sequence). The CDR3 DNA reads TGTGCCAGCAGCCAAGTTGAAGGACACCGAAATAGGGGAAACACCATATATTTT. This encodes CASSQVEGHRNRGNTIYF.

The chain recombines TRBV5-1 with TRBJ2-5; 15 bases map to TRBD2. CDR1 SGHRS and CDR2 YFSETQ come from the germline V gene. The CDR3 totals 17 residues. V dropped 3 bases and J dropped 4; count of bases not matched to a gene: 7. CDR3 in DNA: TGCGCCAGCAGCTCGGGACTAGCGGGAGGAAGGGCAGAGACCCAGTACTTC. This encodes CASSSGLAGGRAETQYF.

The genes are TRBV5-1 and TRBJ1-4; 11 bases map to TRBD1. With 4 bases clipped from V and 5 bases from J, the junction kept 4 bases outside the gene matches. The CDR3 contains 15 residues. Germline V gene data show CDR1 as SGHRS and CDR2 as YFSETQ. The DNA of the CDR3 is TGCGCCAGCAGCGCCTGGACAGGGGGCAATGAAAAACTGTTTTTT. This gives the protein CASSAWTGGNEKLFF.

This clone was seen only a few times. The CDR3 nucleotides read TGCAGTGCCTTCGTCTACGGCTACACCTTC. It yields the protein CSAFVYGYTF. The rearrangement uses TRBV20-1 and TRBJ1-2, with no clear D. This CDR3 spans 10 amino acids. Germline loops: CDR1 DFQATT, CDR2 SNEGSKA (reference sequence). The V and J ends lost 6 bases and 8 bases respectively, with 10 bases between them.

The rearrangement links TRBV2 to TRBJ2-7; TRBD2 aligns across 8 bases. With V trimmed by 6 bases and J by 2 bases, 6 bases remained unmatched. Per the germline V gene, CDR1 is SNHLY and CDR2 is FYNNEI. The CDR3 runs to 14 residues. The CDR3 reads CASSGLAGTYEQYF. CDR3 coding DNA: TGTGCCAGCAGCGGACTAGCAGGAACCTACGAGCAGTACTTC.

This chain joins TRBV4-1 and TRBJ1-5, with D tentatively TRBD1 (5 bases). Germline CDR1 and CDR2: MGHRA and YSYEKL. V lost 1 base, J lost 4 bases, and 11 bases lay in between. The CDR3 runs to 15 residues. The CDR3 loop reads CASSQAETANQPQHF. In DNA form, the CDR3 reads TGCGCCAGCAGCCAAGCCGAGACAGCAAATCAGCCCCAGCATTTT.

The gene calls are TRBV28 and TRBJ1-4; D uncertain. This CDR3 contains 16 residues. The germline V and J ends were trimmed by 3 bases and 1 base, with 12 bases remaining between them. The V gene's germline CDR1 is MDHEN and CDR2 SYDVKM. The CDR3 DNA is TGTGCCAGCAGTTTGCTTGTCTATCGAACTAATGAAAAACTGTTTTTT. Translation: CASSLLVYRTNEKLFF.